The entry below gives a single T cell receptor beta chain sequence along with its context. These data are taken from a study of cytomegalovirus exposure and HLA in healthy donors. PCR employed 60 Vbeta and 13 Jbeta primers. The method was immunoSEQ multiplex PCR; TCRdb's version includes in-frame clones alone and lacks a portion of them. The table records approximately 200,000 clones, around 76% of them present only once. This CDR3 region has 14 residues. V lost 2 bases and J lost 8, with 13 bases in between. Germline V CDR1 and CDR2: SGHRS, YFSETQ. J is TRBJ2-2 and V is TRBV5-1; D might be TRBD2 (6 bases). Sequenced: PBMCs. The clonotype was recovered from a young man in good health and CMV-seronegative. The DNA for the CDR3 is TGCGCCAGCAGCTTACTAGCCCAGGGAGGGGAGCTGTTTTTT. Translated, it gives CASSLLAQGGELFF. The whole variable domain, remainder taken from reference TRBV5-1 and TRBJ2-2, is KAGVTQTPRYLIKTRGQQVTLSCSPISGHRSVSWYQQTPGQGLQFLFEYFSETQRNKGNFPGRFSGRQFSNSRSEMNVSTLELGDSALYLCASSLLAQGGELFFGEGSRLTVL.